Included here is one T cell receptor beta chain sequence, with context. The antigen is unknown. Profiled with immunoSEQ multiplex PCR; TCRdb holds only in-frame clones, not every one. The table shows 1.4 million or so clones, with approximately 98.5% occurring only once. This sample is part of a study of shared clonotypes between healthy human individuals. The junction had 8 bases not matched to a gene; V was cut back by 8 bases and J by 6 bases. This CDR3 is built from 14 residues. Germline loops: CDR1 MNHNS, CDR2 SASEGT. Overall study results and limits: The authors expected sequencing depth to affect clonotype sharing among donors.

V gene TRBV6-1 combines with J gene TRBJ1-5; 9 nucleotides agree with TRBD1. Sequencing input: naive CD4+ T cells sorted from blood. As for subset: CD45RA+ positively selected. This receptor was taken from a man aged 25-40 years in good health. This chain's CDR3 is CASVSGQGSQPQHF. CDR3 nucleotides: TGTGCCAGCGTTTCGGGACAGGGCAGTCAGCCCCAGCATTTT.